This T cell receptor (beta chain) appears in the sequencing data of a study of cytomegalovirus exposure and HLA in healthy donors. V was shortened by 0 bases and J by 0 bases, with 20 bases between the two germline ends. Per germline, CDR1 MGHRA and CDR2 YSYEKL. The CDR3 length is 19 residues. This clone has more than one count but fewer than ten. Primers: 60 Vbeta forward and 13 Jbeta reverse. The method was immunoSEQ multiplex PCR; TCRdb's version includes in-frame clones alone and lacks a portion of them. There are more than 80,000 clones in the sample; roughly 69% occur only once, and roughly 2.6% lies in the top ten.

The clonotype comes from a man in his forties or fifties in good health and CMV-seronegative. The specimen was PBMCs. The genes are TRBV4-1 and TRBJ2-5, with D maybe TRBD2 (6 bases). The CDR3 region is CASSQDRRGILSHQETQYF. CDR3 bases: TGCGCCAGCAGCCAAGATAGGAGGGGTATACTGAGCCACCAAGAGACCCAGTACTTC.